The 20 T cell receptor beta chains in this list originate from one sample, sequenced in a study of T cell responses to AZD1222 COVID-19 vaccine. Measured with immunoSEQ multiplex PCR; TCRdb has only the in-frame clones, and not every one. The sample consists of around 110,000 clones, approximately 90% of them appearing once. Sequencing used peripheral blood, obtained 28 days after the second AZD1222 dose. The receptors shown here come from an adult who received the AZD1222 COVID-19 vaccine.

The V gene is TRBV5-1, the J gene TRBJ1-5, with TRBD1 matching over 9 bases. The CDR3 consists of 15 residues. In germline, CDR1 is SGHRS, CDR2 YFSETQ. With 4 bases clipped from V and 0 bases from J, the junction kept 2 bases outside the gene matches. The CDR3 nucleotides read TGCGCCAGCAGCCCGGGACAGGGTAGCAATCAGCCCCAGCATTTT. Protein: CASSPGQGSNQPQHF.

The J gene is TRBJ1-1, the V gene TRBV19; D possibly corresponds to TRBD1 (6 bases). The V end lost 3 bases, the J end lost 10 bases, and 12 bases lay between the germline ends. Germline lookup yields CDR1 LNHDA and CDR2 SQIVND (reference sequence). The CDR3 runs 12 residues. CDR3 amino acids: CASSMIQGAAFF. The CDR3 nucleotides read TGTGCCAGTAGTATGATACAGGGCGCAGCTTTCTTT.

The chain is built from TRBV6-5 and TRBJ1-2; TRBD1 might be the D (6 bases). The ends were cut back, 6 bases at V and 3 bases at J, with 11 bases in the middle. Germline CDR1 MNHEY, CDR2 SVGAGI. The CDR3 is 13 amino acids. The CDR3 DNA reads TGTGCCAGCAGATTGGGACACGACTATGGCTACACCTTC. As protein: CASRLGHDYGYTF.

This chain connects TRBV7-9 to TRBJ2-7, with D possibly being TRBD1 (6 bases). The CDR3 is made up of 14 amino acids. Germline V gene sequence: CDR1 SEHNR, CDR2 FQNEAQ (reference sequence). The ends were cut back, 5 bases at V and 3 bases at J, with 14 bases in the middle. The CDR3 DNA is TGTGCCAGCAGCGCGATTGGACAGATCTACGAGCAGTACTTC. Its translation: CASSAIGQIYEQYF.

The rearrangement uses TRBV4-3 and TRBJ1-1; D gene uncertain. V shed 4 bases and J shed 0 bases, with 12 bases lying between them. The CDR3 spans 15 residues. The germline V gene has CDR1 LGHNA and CDR2 YSLEER. The CDR3 protein is CASSREHLLNTEAFF. CDR3 coding DNA: TGCGCCAGCAGCCGAGAACACCTTTTGAACACTGAAGCTTTCTTT.

This clone appeared once. The genes are TRBV11-2 and TRBJ1-5, with D hard to call. This CDR3 spans 15 amino acids. CDR1 and CDR2 from the germline V gene are SGHAT and FQNNGV. Trimming took off 1 base at V and 4 bases at J, with 11 bases between the two ends. This chain's CDR3 is CASSLGSTENQPQHF. The DNA of the CDR3 is TGTGCCAGCAGCTTAGGTTCGACCGAGAATCAGCCCCAGCATTTT.

V gene TRBV30 combines with J gene TRBJ1-6; D is undetermined. Germline V gene lookup returns CDR1 GTSNPN and CDR2 SVGIG (reference sequence). Trimming removed 4 bases at V and 10 bases at J, with 11 bases between. This CDR3 is built from 12 residues. The CDR3 nucleotides read TGTGCCTGGATGACTAATGGGTCACCCCTCCACTTT. Encoded protein: CAWMTNGSPLHF. The variable domain in full, completed from reference TRBV30 and TRBJ1-6, reads SQTIHQWPATLVQPVGSPLSLECTVEGTSNPNLYWYRQAAGRGLQLLFYSVGIGQISSEVPQNLSASRPQDRQFILSSKKLLLSDSGFYLCAWMTNGSPLHFGNGTRLTVT.

This chain uses TRBV28 with TRBJ1-5; no firm D call. This CDR3 region has 14 residues. The V and J ends lost 5 bases and 3 bases respectively, with 11 bases between them. CDR1 is MDHEN and CDR2 is SYDVKM in the germline V gene. CDR3 nucleotide sequence: TGTGCCAGCAGTCCCCACGGCATCAATCAGCCCCAGCATTTT. Translating it yields CASSPHGINQPQHF. Based on the CDR3 plus reference TRBV28 and TRBJ1-5, the full variable domain is DVKVTQSSRYLVKRTGEKVFLECVQDMDHENMFWYRQDPGLGLRLIYFSYDVKMKEKGDIPEGYSVSREKKERFSLILESASTNQTSMYLCASSPHGINQPQHFGDGTRLSIL.

V is TRBV27 and J is TRBJ1-5; the D is unclear. With 3 bases removed from V and 5 bases from J, the gap between germline ends came to 14 bases. Germline CDR1 MNHEY, CDR2 SMNVEV (reference sequence). The CDR3 contains 15 residues. DNA of the CDR3: TGTGCCAGCAGTTTGCGAGGGTCCAGAGATCAGCCCCAGCATTTT. Amino acids: CASSLRGSRDQPQHF.

The rearrangement uses TRBV5-1 and TRBJ1-2; 7 bases fit TRBD1. Trimming took 0 bases from V and 5 from J; bases not matched to a gene: 4. CDR3 length: 14 residues. Germline CDR1 and CDR2: SGHRS and YFSETQ. This CDR3 reads CASSLGSGGYGYTF. The CDR3 nucleotides are TGCGCCAGCAGCTTGGGGTCAGGGGGTTATGGCTACACCTTC.

The chain couples TRBV13 to TRBJ1-3; D unclear. Germline V gene data show CDR1 as PRHDT and CDR2 as FYEKMQ (reference sequence). CDR3 length: 16 amino acids. V was clipped by 4 bases and J by 8 bases, with 21 bases between them. The DNA for the CDR3 is TGTGCCAGCAGCTATATGACTCCGGGTCCCCTAGACACCATATATTTT. Its translation is CASSYMTPGPLDTIYF. The whole variable domain, filled in from reference TRBV13 and TRBJ1-3, reads AAGVIQSPRHLIKEKRETATLKCYPIPRHDTVYWYQQGPGQDPQFLISFYEKMQSDKGSIPDRFSAQQFSDYHSELNMSSLELGDSALYFCASSYMTPGPLDTIYFGEGSWLTVV.

The chain has TRBV3-1 (or the pseudogene TRBV3-2) and TRBJ1-2; possibly TRBD1 for D (5 bases). Trimming took 0 bases from V and 4 from J, leaving 12 bases between them. The germline gives CDR1 LGHDT, CDR2 YNNKEL (reference sequence). The CDR3 contains 15 residues. The DNA for the CDR3 is TGTGCCAGCAGCCAAGAGCCGGGACGCCTCTATGGCTACACCTTC. It translates to CASSQEPGRLYGYTF.

The chain has TRBV4-1 and TRBJ2-1; 13 bases map to TRBD2. V shed 4 bases and J 1 base; nucleotides not matched to a gene: 10. This CDR3 comprises 19 residues. CDR1 and CDR2 (germline): MGHRA, YSYEKL. The CDR3 DNA follows: TGCGCCAGCAGCCCCACAGGACTAGCGGGGGCGAGGTCCTACAATGAGCAGTTCTTC. Its translation: CASSPTGLAGARSYNEQFF.

This clone was recorded once. This chain uses TRBV6-5 with TRBJ1-5; no clear D gene. The V end was cut by 5 bases, the J end by 5 bases, with 16 bases between. In germline, CDR1 is MNHEY, CDR2 SVGAGI. The CDR3 consists of 15 residues. The CDR3 here is CASSPQFSLDQPQHF. CDR3 DNA: TGTGCCAGCAGTCCCCAGTTCAGTCTGGATCAGCCCCAGCATTTT.

This clone turned up a few times. The CDR3 here is CASSEFSGGADTQYF. The DNA for the CDR3 is TGTGCCAGCAGTGAATTTAGCGGGGGGGCCGATACGCAGTATTTT. V usage is TRBV6-1 and J usage is TRBJ2-3; 11 bases match TRBD2. V dropped 2 bases and J dropped 6; count of bases not matched to a gene: 4. Germline lookup yields CDR1 MNHNS and CDR2 SASEGT. The CDR3 length is 15 residues.

This clone appeared a single time. The chain employs TRBV5-6 and TRBJ2-7; the D gene is possibly TRBD1 (6 bases). The CDR3 is made up of 14 amino acids. CDR1 SGHDT and CDR2 YYEEEE come from the germline V gene. V was pared by 5 bases and J by 6 bases, with 18 bases between. CDR3 sequence (DNA): TGTGCCAGCAGTCCTCGCCCAGGGGCCCGCGAGCAGTACTTC. Protein: CASSPRPGAREQYF.

The chain uses TRBV24-1 and TRBJ2-5, with D possibly being TRBD2 (5 bases). Per the germline V gene, CDR1 is KGHDR and CDR2 is SFDVKD. V shed 1 base and J shed 1 base, with 9 bases lying between them. The CDR3 runs to 15 residues. The CDR3 region is CATSDFEGSQETQYF. CDR3 DNA sequence: TGTGCCACCAGTGATTTTGAGGGATCCCAAGAGACCCAGTACTTC.

V and J are TRBV29-1 and TRBJ2-7; the match to TRBD2 covers 8 bases. CDR3 length equals 13 residues. J was trimmed by 3 bases and V by 4 bases; bases with no gene match: 5. The germline V gene has CDR1 SQVTM and CDR2 ANQGSEA. CDR3 DNA sequence: TGCAGCGTTGGCGGGGGGAGCGGCTACGAGCAGTACTTC. It encodes CSVGGGSGYEQYF.

V is TRBV6-1 and J is TRBJ2-1, with TRBD2 matching over 7 bases. Germline V CDR1 and CDR2: MNHNS, SASEGT. The ends lost 2 bases at V and 4 bases at J; junction bases unmatched: 5. The CDR3 is made up of 15 amino acids. Written as DNA, the CDR3 is TGTGCCAGCAGTGAAATGGGACTACTATACAATGAGCAGTTCTTC. It yields the protein CASSEMGLLYNEQFF.

V usage is TRBV5-1 and J usage is TRBJ1-2, with 7 nucleotides matching TRBD1. This CDR3 has 14 residues. V lost 4 bases to trimming and J lost 8 bases; unmatched junction nucleotides: 11. CDR1 and CDR2 from the germline V gene are SGHRS and YFSETQ. The CDR3 here is CASSALQGMNGYTF. The CDR3 region has the DNA TGCGCCAGCAGCGCTCTACAGGGGATGAACGGCTACACCTTC.